This entry lists 23 T cell receptor beta chains sequenced from one sample in a study of PD-1 blockade in classical Hodgkin lymphoma. TCRdb keeps only in-frame clones here, not all; method: immunoSEQ multiplex PCR. The data hold around 13,000 clones, with around 80% observed a single time. With no exception, relapse followed autologous stem cell transplantation in all patients, and brentuximab vedotin exposure varied. The source material was peripheral blood mononuclear cells (PBMCs), sampled at baseline. The source of these receptors is a human donor with classical Hodgkin lymphoma.

The chain uses TRBV18 and TRBJ1-1, with D possibly matching TRBD1 (6 bases). Germline CDR1 is KGHSH and CDR2 is LQKENI. Trimming left V 2 bases short and J 7 bases short, with 11 bases between. CDR3 length: 13 residues. This CDR3 reads CASSPGPGVEAFF. In DNA, the CDR3 is TGTGCCAGCTCACCAGGGCCAGGGGTTGAAGCTTTCTTT.

The V gene is TRBV18, the J gene TRBJ2-2, with D hard to call. The CDR3 has 13 residues. Germline V gene sequence: CDR1 KGHSH, CDR2 LQKENI. The ends were cut back, 3 bases at V and 6 bases at J, with 8 bases in the middle. The CDR3: CASSPMVPGELFF. DNA of the CDR3: TGTGCCAGCTCACCCATGGTCCCCGGGGAGCTGTTTTTT.

J is TRBJ2-5 and V is TRBV2; either TRBD1 or TRBD2 may fit D (5 bases each). The V end lost 10 bases, the J end lost 4 bases, and 13 bases lay between the germline ends. The CDR3 is made up of 12 amino acids. Germline CDR1 SNHLY, CDR2 FYNNEI. The CDR3 DNA follows: TGTGCCACCCGGGACCTCGGAGAGACCCAGTACTTC. Translated, it gives CATRDLGETQYF.

The chain recombines TRBV25-1 with TRBJ2-7, with no clear D. This CDR3 has 13 residues. The germline V gene has CDR1 MGHDK and CDR2 SYGVNS. With 5 bases removed from V and 3 bases from J, the gap between germline ends came to 11 bases. CDR3 sequence (DNA): TGTGCCAGCAGTCCCTCTAGGGTCTACGAGCAGTACTTC. This sequence encodes CASSPSRVYEQYF.

This sequence joins TRBV18 and TRBJ2-7; maybe TRBD2 (6 bases). V was cut by 1 base and J by 2 bases, with 9 bases left in between. The CDR3 loop spans 14 amino acids. Germline CDR1 is KGHSH and CDR2 is LQKENI. CDR3 amino acids: CASSPLGTAYEQYF. The CDR3 coding sequence is TGTGCCAGCTCACCACTCGGGACTGCCTACGAGCAGTACTTC.

The chain carries TRBV7-9 and TRBJ1-2; TRBD1 might be the D (6 bases). The CDR3 extends over 14 amino acids. Germline CDR1 SEHNR, CDR2 FQNEAQ (reference sequence). V was cut by 1 base and J by 6 bases, with 12 bases left in between. CDR3: CASSLEPTGNGYTF. The CDR3 DNA reads TGTGCCAGCAGCTTAGAGCCCACAGGGAATGGCTACACCTTC. Together with reference TRBV7-9 and TRBJ1-2, the CDR3 gives the full variable domain: DTGVSQNPRHKITKRGQNVTFRCDPISEHNRLYWYRQTLGQGPEFLTYFQNEAQLEKSRLLSDRFSAERPKGSFSTLEIQRTEQGDSAMYLCASSLEPTGNGYTFGSGTRLTVV.

This clone was seen once. V is TRBV4-3 and J is TRBJ2-7, with 9 bases identical to TRBD2. Germline V lookup: CDR1 LGHNA, CDR2 YSLEER. J gave up 2 bases and V 0 bases, and 14 bases lay outside the gene matches. The CDR3 runs 19 residues. CDR3 sequence reads: CASSQDPKIYGGGAYEQYF. CDR3 DNA sequence: TGCGCCAGCAGCCAAGATCCGAAGATATACGGCGGGGGGGCCTACGAGCAGTACTTC.

About this clone itself: One junction end disagrees with the germline gene, perhaps due to a read error. J is TRBJ1-3 and V is TRBV5-4; D not certain. Germline V gene sequence: CDR1 SGHNT, CDR2 YYREEE (reference sequence). There are 15 residues in the CDR3. The CDR3 loop is CASSQDLSSGNTIYF. The CDR3 DNA sequence: TGCGCCAGCAGCCAGGACCTCAGCTCTGGAAACACCATATATTTT.

This clone was recorded a few times. The chain links TRBV9 to TRBJ2-5; D gene ambiguous. V was clipped by 1 base and J by 12 bases, with 19 bases between them. The germline V gene has CDR1 SGDLS and CDR2 YYNGEE. The CDR3 length is 14 residues. The CDR3 bases are TGTGCCAGCAGCGTAAGGGATCAGTTGTCTGGGGAGTACTTC. Amino acids: CASSVRDQLSGEYF.

In its sample, this clone was seen a few times. The chain recombines TRBV13 with TRBJ2-7; possible D gene TRBD1, 6 bases. Trimming left V 4 bases short and J 3 bases short, with 13 bases between. CDR3 length: 14 residues. The germline CDR1 and CDR2 sequences are PRHDT and FYEKMQ (reference sequence). In DNA form, the CDR3 reads TGTGCCAGCAGCTCACAGACAGGAGGCTACGAGCAGTACTTC. This gives the protein CASSSQTGGYEQYF. Together with reference TRBV13 and TRBJ2-7, the CDR3 gives the full variable domain: AAGVIQSPRHLIKEKRETATLKCYPIPRHDTVYWYQQGPGQDPQFLISFYEKMQSDKGSIPDRFSAQQFSDYHSELNMSSLELGDSALYFCASSSQTGGYEQYFGPGTRLTVT.

V and J are TRBV5-8 and TRBJ2-3, with 10 bases fitting TRBD2. Germline V gives CDR1 SGHTS, CDR2 YDEGEE. This CDR3 is built from 15 residues. The trim removed 3 bases at V and 1 base at J, leaving 2 bases unmatched. The CDR3, as DNA: TGTGCCAGCAGCTCTAGCGGGAGCCGCACAGATACGCAGTATTTT. This translates into CASSSSGSRTDTQYF.

The genes are TRBV18 and TRBJ2-1; D is ambiguous. Germline assignment: CDR1 KGHSH and CDR2 LQKENI. V lost 1 base and J 4 bases, leaving 5 bases between the germline ends. The CDR3 covers 13 residues. The CDR3 DNA reads TGTGCCAGCTCACCACGATCTTACAATGAGCAGTTCTTC. Translated: CASSPRSYNEQFF. The full variable domain, with the rest looked up from reference TRBV18 and TRBJ2-1, is NAGVMQNPRHLVRRRGQEARLRCSPMKGHSHVYWYRQLPEEGLKFMVYLQKENIIDESGMPKERFSAEFPKEGPSILRIQQVVRGDSAAYFCASSPRSYNEQFFGPGTRLTVL.

This chain joins TRBV5-4 and TRBJ2-1; D unclear. Trimming removed 5 bases at V and 5 bases at J, with 14 bases between. This CDR3 has 14 residues. Germline values: CDR1 SGHNT, CDR2 YYREEE (reference sequence). CDR3 in amino acids: CASRLMTTNNEQFF. CDR3 coding DNA: TGTGCCAGCAGATTGATGACCACAAACAATGAGCAGTTCTTC.

The gene calls are TRBV7-2 and TRBJ1-1, with D uncertain. The CDR3 has 15 amino acids. V lost 4 bases and J 0 bases, leaving 12 bases between the germline ends. Germline V gene data show CDR1 as SGHTA and CDR2 as FQGNSA. The CDR3 protein is CASSSTPAVNTEAFF. The CDR3 coding sequence is TGTGCCAGCAGCTCCACTCCGGCCGTGAACACTGAAGCTTTCTTT.

The chain joins TRBV12-5 to TRBJ2-3; 10 bases are shared with TRBD2. Per the germline V gene, CDR1 is LGHNT and CDR2 is FRNRAP. This CDR3 has 20 amino acids. J lost 1 base, V lost 0 bases, and 13 bases had no gene match. The CDR3: CASGLVLSPRTSGGTDTQYF. The CDR3 bases are TGTGCTAGTGGTTTGGTACTATCCCCGAGAACTAGCGGGGGCACAGATACGCAGTATTTT.

The chain carries TRBV10-3 and TRBJ2-4; D is perhaps TRBD2 (6 bases). The CDR3 runs 17 residues. The V end lost 10 bases, the J end lost 4 bases, and 26 bases lay between the germline ends. Germline V lookup: CDR1 ENHRY, CDR2 SYGVKD. This CDR3 reads CATTYSLSGSSKNIQYF. As DNA, the CDR3 is TGTGCCACCACTTACTCTTTATCCGGGAGTTCAAAAAACATTCAGTACTTC.

This chain links TRBV18 with TRBJ2-2; 9 bases match TRBD1. V dropped 5 bases and J dropped 2; count of bases not matched to a gene: 3. The CDR3 sequence is 15 residues long. Germline CDR1 and CDR2: KGHSH and LQKENI. CDR3 bases: TGTGCCAGCTCATCGGGACAGGGCAACACCGGGGAGCTGTTTTTT. Its translation: CASSSGQGNTGELFF.

The chain couples TRBV27 to TRBJ2-3; the D gene is possibly TRBD1 (6 bases). V was cut by 5 bases and J by 1 base, with 13 bases left in between. The germline gives CDR1 MNHEY, CDR2 SMNVEV (reference sequence). This CDR3 spans 15 amino acids. In DNA, the CDR3 is TGTGCCAGCAGTACACAGGGTTGGGGCACAGATACGCAGTATTTT. Protein: CASSTQGWGTDTQYF.

The chain carries TRBV11-2 and TRBJ1-4; D unresolved. The CDR3 is made up of 15 amino acids. CDR1 is SGHAT and CDR2 is FQNNGV in the germline V gene. Trimming cost V 1 base and J 5 bases, with 11 bases left between them. CDR3 sequence reads: CASSLGGQLNEKLFF. CDR3 in DNA: TGTGCCAGCAGCTTAGGCGGTCAGCTGAATGAAAAACTGTTTTTT. Based on the CDR3 plus reference TRBV11-2 and TRBJ1-4, the full variable domain is EAGVAQSPRYKIIEKRQSVAFWCNPISGHATLYWYQQILGQGPKLLIQFQNNGVVDDSQLPKDRFSAERLKGVDSTLKIQPAKLEDSAVYLCASSLGGQLNEKLFFGSGTQLSVL.

This chain joins TRBV5-5 and TRBJ2-1; 9 bases agree with TRBD2. This CDR3 comprises 15 residues. V was pared by 5 bases and J by 2 bases, with 5 bases of the junction left unmatched. From germline, CDR1 is SGHKS and CDR2 YYEKEE (reference sequence). CDR3 amino acids: CASSPSGGPYNEQFF. As DNA, the CDR3 is TGTGCCAGCAGTCCGAGCGGGGGGCCCTACAATGAGCAGTTCTTC.

This clone was seen just once. The rearrangement links TRBV29-1 to TRBJ2-5; 8 bases map to TRBD1. The DNA end lines up better with TRBJ2-7; the J call may be wrong. Germline CDR1 and CDR2: SQVTM and ANQGSEA. CDR3 length equals 11 residues. The CDR3 DNA reads as TGCAGCGGGGGACAGGCCTACGAGCAGTACTTC. The encoded protein is CSGGQAYEQYF.

V usage is TRBV28 and J usage is TRBJ1-5; 7 nucleotides align to TRBD1. The ends lost 4 bases at V and 2 bases at J; junction bases unmatched: 2. The CDR3 loop spans 14 amino acids. The germline V gene encodes CDR1 MDHEN and CDR2 SYDVKM. The CDR3 here is CASSSTGGNQPQHF. The CDR3 nucleotides read TGTGCCAGCAGTTCCACAGGGGGCAATCAGCCCCAGCATTTT.

The chain recombines TRBV6-5 with TRBJ1-2; no clear D gene. The CDR3 spans 15 residues. With 5 bases removed from V and 2 bases from J, the gap between germline ends came to 15 bases. Looked up from germline, CDR1 is MNHEY and CDR2 is SVGAGI. CDR3: CASSRKWEANYGYTF. The CDR3, as DNA: TGTGCCAGCAGTCGGAAATGGGAGGCGAACTATGGCTACACCTTC.